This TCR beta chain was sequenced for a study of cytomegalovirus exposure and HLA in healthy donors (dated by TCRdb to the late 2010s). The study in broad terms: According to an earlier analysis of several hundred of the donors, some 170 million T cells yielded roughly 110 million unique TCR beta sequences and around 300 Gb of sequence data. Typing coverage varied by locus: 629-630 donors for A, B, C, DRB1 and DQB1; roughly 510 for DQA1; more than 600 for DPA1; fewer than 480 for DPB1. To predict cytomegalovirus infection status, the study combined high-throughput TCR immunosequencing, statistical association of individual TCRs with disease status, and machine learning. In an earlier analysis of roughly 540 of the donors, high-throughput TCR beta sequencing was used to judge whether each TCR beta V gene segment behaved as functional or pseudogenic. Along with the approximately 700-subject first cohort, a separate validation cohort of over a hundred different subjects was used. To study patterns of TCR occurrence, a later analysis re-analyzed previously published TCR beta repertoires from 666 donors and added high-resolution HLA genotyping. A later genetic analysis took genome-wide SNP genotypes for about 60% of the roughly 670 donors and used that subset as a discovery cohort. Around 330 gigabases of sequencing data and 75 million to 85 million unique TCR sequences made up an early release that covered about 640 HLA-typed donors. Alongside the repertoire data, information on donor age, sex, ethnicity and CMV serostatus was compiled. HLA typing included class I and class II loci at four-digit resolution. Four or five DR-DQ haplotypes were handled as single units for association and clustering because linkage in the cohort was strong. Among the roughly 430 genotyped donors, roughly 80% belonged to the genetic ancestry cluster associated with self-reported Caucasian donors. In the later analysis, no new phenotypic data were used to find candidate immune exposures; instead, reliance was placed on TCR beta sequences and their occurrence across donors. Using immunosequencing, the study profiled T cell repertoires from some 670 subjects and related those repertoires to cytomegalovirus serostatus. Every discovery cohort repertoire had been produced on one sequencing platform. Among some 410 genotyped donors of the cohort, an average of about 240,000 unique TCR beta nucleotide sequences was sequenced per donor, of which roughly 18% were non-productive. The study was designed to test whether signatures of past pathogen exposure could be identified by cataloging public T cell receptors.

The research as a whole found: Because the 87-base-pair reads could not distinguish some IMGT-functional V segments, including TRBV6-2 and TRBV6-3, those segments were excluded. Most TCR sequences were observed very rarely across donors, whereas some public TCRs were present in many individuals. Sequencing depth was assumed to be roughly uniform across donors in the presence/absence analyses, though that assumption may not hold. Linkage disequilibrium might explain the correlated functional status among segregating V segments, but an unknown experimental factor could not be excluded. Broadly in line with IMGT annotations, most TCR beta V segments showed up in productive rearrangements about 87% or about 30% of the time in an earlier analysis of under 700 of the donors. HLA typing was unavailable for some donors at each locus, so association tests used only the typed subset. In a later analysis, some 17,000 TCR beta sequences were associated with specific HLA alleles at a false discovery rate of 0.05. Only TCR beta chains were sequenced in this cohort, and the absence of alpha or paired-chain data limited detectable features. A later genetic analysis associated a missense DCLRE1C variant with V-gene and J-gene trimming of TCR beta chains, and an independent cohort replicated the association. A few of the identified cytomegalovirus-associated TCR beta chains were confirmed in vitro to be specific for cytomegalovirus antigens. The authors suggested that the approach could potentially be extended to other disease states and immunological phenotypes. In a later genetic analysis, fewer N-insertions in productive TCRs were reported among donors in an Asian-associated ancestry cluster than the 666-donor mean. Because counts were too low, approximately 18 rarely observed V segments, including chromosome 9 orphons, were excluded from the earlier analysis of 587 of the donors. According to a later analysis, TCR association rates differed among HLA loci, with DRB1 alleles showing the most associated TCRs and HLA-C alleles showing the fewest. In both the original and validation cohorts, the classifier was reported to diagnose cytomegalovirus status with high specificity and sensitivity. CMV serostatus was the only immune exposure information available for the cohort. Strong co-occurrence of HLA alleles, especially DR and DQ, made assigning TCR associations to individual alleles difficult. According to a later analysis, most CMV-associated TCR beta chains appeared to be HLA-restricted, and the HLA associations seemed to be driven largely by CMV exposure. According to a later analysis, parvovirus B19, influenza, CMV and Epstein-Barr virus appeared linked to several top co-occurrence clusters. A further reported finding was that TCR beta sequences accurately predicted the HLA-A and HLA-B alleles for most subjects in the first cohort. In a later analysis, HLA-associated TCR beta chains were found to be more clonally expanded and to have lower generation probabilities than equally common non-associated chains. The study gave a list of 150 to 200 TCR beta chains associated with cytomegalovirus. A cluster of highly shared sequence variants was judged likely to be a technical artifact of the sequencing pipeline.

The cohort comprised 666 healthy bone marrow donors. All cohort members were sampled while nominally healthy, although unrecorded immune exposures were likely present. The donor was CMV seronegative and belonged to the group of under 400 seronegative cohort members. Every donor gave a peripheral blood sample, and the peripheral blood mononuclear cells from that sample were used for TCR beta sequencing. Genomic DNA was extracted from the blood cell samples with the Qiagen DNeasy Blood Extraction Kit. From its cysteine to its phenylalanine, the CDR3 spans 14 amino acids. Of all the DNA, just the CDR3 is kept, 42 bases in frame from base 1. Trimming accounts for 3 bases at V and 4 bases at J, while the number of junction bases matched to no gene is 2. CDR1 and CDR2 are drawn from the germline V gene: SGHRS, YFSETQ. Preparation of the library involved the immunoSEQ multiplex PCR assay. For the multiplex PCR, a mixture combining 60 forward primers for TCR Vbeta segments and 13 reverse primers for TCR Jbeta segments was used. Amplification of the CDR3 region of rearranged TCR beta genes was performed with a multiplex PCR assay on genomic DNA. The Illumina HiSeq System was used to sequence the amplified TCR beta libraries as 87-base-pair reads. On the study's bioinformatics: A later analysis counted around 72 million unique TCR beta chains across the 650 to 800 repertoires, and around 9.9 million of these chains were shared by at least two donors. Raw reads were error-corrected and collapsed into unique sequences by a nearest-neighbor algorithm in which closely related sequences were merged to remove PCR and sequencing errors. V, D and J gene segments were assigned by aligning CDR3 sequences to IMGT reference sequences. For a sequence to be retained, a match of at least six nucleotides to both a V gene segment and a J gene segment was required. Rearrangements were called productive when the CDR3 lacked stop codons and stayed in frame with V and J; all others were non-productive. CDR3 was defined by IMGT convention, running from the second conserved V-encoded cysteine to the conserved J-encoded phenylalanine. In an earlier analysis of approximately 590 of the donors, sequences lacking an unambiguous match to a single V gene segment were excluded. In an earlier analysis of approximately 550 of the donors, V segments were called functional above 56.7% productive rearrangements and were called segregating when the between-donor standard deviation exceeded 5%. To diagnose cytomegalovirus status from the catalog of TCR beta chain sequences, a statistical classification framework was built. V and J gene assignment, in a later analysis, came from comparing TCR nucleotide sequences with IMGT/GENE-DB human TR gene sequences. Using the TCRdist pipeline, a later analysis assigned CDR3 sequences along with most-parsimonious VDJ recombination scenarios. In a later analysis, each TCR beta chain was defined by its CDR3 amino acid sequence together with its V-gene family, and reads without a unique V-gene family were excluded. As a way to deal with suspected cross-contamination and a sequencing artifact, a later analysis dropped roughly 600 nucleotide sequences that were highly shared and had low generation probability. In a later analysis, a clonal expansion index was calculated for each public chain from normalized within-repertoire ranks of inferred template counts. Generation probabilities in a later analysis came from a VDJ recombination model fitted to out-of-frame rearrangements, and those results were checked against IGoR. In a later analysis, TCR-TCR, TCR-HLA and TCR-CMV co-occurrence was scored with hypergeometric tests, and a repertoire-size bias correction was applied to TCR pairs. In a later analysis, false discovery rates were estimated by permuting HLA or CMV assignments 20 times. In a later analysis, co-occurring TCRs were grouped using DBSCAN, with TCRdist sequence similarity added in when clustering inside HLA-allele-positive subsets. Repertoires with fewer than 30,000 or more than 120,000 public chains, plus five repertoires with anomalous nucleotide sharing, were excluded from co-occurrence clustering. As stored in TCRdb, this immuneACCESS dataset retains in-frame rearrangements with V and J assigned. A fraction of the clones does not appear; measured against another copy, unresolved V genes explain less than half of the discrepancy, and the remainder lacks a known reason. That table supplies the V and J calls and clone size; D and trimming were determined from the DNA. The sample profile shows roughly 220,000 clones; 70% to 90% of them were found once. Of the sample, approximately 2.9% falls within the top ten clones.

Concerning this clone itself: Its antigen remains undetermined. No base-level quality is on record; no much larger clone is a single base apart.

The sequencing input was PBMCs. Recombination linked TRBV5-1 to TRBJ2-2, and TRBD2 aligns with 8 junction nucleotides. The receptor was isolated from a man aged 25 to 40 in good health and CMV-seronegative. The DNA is TGCGCCAGCAGCTCTAGCGGGTCCACCGGGGAGCTGTTTTTT. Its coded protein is CASSSSGSTGELFF.